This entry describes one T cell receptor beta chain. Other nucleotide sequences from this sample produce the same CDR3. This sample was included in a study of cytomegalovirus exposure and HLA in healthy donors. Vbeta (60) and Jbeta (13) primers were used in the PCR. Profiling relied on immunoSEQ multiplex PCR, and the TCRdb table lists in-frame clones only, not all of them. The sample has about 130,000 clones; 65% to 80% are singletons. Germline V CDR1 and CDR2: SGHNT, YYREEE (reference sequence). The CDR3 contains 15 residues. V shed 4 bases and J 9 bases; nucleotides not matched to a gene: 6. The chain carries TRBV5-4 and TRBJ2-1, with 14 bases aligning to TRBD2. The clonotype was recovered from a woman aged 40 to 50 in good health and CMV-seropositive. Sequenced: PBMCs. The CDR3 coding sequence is TGTGCCAGCAGCCTAGAGGGACTAGCGGGAGTTGAGCAGTTCTTC. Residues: CASSLEGLAGVEQFF.